Each of the 25 T cell receptor beta chains below was sequenced from the same sample in a study of STAT5B mutations in CD4+ large granular lymphocyte leukemia. Data came from immunoSEQ multiplex PCR; TCRdb stores just in-frame clones and leaves some out. This repertoire shows approximately 20,000 clones, 65% to 80% found once; its top ten account for about 30%. Sequenced sample: CD4+ T cells from blood buffy coats. All receptors come from a human donor in good health.

There are a few counts of this clone. V usage is TRBV5-1 and J usage is TRBJ2-7; a weak D match, TRBD1 (6 bases). Trimming took 1 base from V and 6 from J, leaving 17 bases between them. Germline V gene sequence: CDR1 SGHRS, CDR2 YFSETQ. The CDR3 length is 15 residues. The CDR3 sequence: CASSLRSGDRSEQYF. CDR3 sequence (DNA): TGCGCCAGCAGCTTGCGGTCAGGGGATAGATCCGAGCAGTACTTC.

V usage is TRBV7-8 and J usage is TRBJ2-7; 7 positions match TRBD1. Germline V lookup: CDR1 SGHVS, CDR2 FQNEAQ. This CDR3 contains 12 residues. V lost 5 bases, J lost 5 bases, and 3 bases stayed unmatched. This chain's CDR3 is CASSPTGNEQYF. The CDR3 DNA sequence: TGTGCCAGCAGCCCGACAGGGAACGAGCAGTACTTC. The complete variable domain, with remaining parts taken from reference TRBV7-8 and TRBJ2-7, reads GAGVSQSPRYKVAKRGQDVALRCDPISGHVSLFWYQQALGQGPEFLTYFQNEAQLDKSGLPSDRFFAERPEGSVSTLKIQRTQQEDSAVYLCASSPTGNEQYFGPGTRLTVT.

This chain links TRBV2 with TRBJ1-2, with 8 bases matching TRBD1. With V trimmed by 6 bases and J by 8 bases, 8 bases remained unmatched. Germline V gives CDR1 SNHLY, CDR2 FYNNEI. The CDR3 is made up of 13 amino acids. Here the CDR3 reads CASSGGQGWGYTF. The CDR3 nucleotides read TGTGCCAGCAGCGGCGGACAGGGCTGGGGCTACACCTTC.

This sequence joins TRBV15 and TRBJ2-7, with unresolved D. This CDR3 is 16 amino acids long. Trimming shortened V by 0 bases and J by 0 bases, and 12 bases separated the two germline ends. Germline V gene lookup returns CDR1 LNHNV and CDR2 YYDKDF (reference sequence). The CDR3 DNA is TGTGCCACCAGCAGAGATAGGACCAAGAGCTCCTACGAGCAGTACTTC. This sequence encodes CATSRDRTKSSYEQYF.

The gene calls are TRBV28 and TRBJ2-5; D unresolved. Trimming removed 5 bases at V and 4 bases at J, with 8 bases between. The CDR3 totals 12 residues. Germline-derived CDR1 and CDR2 are MDHEN and SYDVKM. CDR3 sequence reads: CASSDERETQYF. The DNA for the CDR3 is TGTGCCAGCAGTGACGAAAGAGAGACCCAGTACTTC.

The rearrangement joins TRBV11-2 to TRBJ2-7, with TRBD1 identical over 9 bases. Germline assignment: CDR1 SGHAT and CDR2 FQNNGV. Germline trimming cut 4 bases from V and 5 bases from J; bases unmatched to any gene: 9. There are 15 residues in the CDR3. CDR3 amino acids: CASSSRQGDPHEQYF. The CDR3 DNA sequence: TGTGCCAGCAGCTCGCGACAGGGGGATCCCCACGAGCAGTACTTC.

This chain connects TRBV10-3 to TRBJ2-1, with D possibly being TRBD1 (7 bases). V lost 4 bases to trimming and J lost 4 bases, with 17 bases between them. Germline V CDR1 and CDR2: ENHRY, SYGVKD. This CDR3 has 16 amino acids. CDR3 DNA: TGTGCCATCAGTGGACAGGGAGGACCAGTTTACAATGAGCAGTTCTTC. Residues: CAISGQGGPVYNEQFF.

The chain recombines TRBV5-1 with TRBJ2-7; perhaps TRBD1 as D (5 bases). CDR3 length equals 18 residues. The V end was cut by 1 base, the J end by 0 bases, with 20 bases between. Germline CDR1 SGHRS, CDR2 YFSETQ. Here the CDR3 DNA reads TGCGCCAGCAGCTTGTCCTTTAGGGGTTCTAGGGGCTCCTACGAGCAGTACTTC. Amino acids: CASSLSFRGSRGSYEQYF.

The V call is TRBV7-2, the J call TRBJ2-1; 7 nucleotides match TRBD2. The CDR3 is 15 residues long. The germline gives CDR1 SGHTA, CDR2 FQGNSA. Trimming took 1 base from V and 5 from J; bases not matched to a gene: 5. This CDR3 reads CASSLGTRPDNEQFF. DNA for the CDR3: TGTGCCAGCAGCTTAGGGACTAGACCGGACAATGAGCAGTTCTTC.

The chain combines TRBV5-4 with TRBJ2-7, with unresolved D. Germline V gives CDR1 SGHNT, CDR2 YYREEE (reference sequence). This CDR3 comprises 15 residues. The V and J ends lost 0 bases and 0 bases respectively, with 10 bases between them. For the CDR3, the DNA is TGTGCCAGCAGCTTGGAGCCATTAAACTCCTACGAGCAGTACTTC. This encodes CASSLEPLNSYEQYF. Full variable domain (rest looked up from reference TRBV5-4 and TRBJ2-7): ETGVTQSPTHLIKTRGQQVTLRCSSQSGHNTVSWYQQALGQGPQFIFQYYREEENGRGNFPPRFSGLQFPNYSSELNVNALELDDSALYLCASSLEPLNSYEQYFGPGTRLTVT.

This rearrangement joins TRBV6-1 to TRBJ1-1; 10 bases are a match to TRBD1. CDR3 length: 15 residues. Germline CDR1 reads MNHNS; CDR2 reads SASEGT. The junction had 3 bases not matched to a gene; V was cut back by 1 base and J by 4 bases. The DNA of the CDR3 is TGTGCCAGCAGTGAAGGATGGACAGGGGGCACTGAAGCTTTCTTT. This translates into CASSEGWTGGTEAFF.

The chain uses TRBV29-1 and TRBJ2-3; TRBD1 aligns across 7 bases. The CDR3 spans 14 residues. Germline CDR1 is SQVTM and CDR2 is ANQGSEA. The ends lost 3 bases at V and 4 bases at J; junction bases unmatched: 7. The CDR3 nucleotides are TGCAGCGTTGAGGGACAGACACGCGCAGATACGCAGTATTTT. This gives the protein CSVEGQTRADTQYF.

The chain joins TRBV25-1 to TRBJ2-5, with 10 bases matching TRBD2. Germline CDR1 MGHDK, CDR2 SYGVNS. The CDR3 is made up of 16 amino acids. V shed 6 bases and J 5 bases; nucleotides not matched to a gene: 12. Here the CDR3 reads CASSPSSGGGGETQYF. CDR3 sequence (DNA): TGTGCCAGCAGCCCCTCTAGCGGGGGCGGGGGGGAGACCCAGTACTTC.

This clone was counted between two and nine times. The chain uses TRBV2 and TRBJ2-3; TRBD2 agrees at 8 bases. There are 17 residues in the CDR3. Germline-derived CDR1 and CDR2 are SNHLY and FYNNEI. After removal of 8 bases from V and 3 bases from J, the junction contained 16 bases not matched to a gene. CDR3 amino acids: CASAGMGGGRTTDTQYF. In DNA form, the CDR3 reads TGTGCCAGCGCCGGGATGGGGGGCGGGAGGACGACAGATACGCAGTATTTT.

The rearrangement links TRBV5-1 to TRBJ1-4; 10 bases are shared with TRBD1. V trimming: 5 bases; J trimming: 6 bases; junction bases outside the gene matches: 7. This CDR3 has 15 residues. Germline loops: CDR1 SGHRS, CDR2 YFSETQ. CDR3 residues: CASRLTGTGDEKLFF. In DNA, the CDR3 is TGCGCCAGCAGACTAACCGGGACAGGGGATGAAAAACTGTTTTTT.

The chain has TRBV5-8 and TRBJ2-5; D gene ambiguous. This CDR3 has 14 residues. Germline lookup yields CDR1 SGHTS and CDR2 YDEGEE. Between the trimmed V and J ends, which lost 2 bases and 0 bases, there was a span of 8 bases. CDR3 residues: CASSFGRYQETQYF. CDR3 DNA: TGTGCCAGCAGCTTCGGACGTTACCAAGAGACCCAGTACTTC.

The rearrangement joins TRBV7-3 to TRBJ2-2, with a tentative D call TRBD1 (6 bases). The CDR3 covers 14 residues. Germline V gene lookup returns CDR1 SGHTA and CDR2 FQGTGA. Deletions cut 5 bases from V and 7 bases from J, with 14 bases between. The DNA for the CDR3 is TGTGCCAGCAGCGACAGGCCCGGAGTCGGGGAGCTGTTTTTT. It is translated as CASSDRPGVGELFF.

V usage is TRBV2 and J usage is TRBJ1-1; D is unclear. CDR1 is SNHLY and CDR2 is FYNNEI in the germline V gene. Between the trimmed V and J ends, which lost 7 bases and 1 base, there was a span of 7 bases. CDR3 size: 12 residues. The DNA for the CDR3 is TGTGCCAGCAACAAAGAGAACACTGAAGCTTTCTTT. It codes for CASNKENTEAFF. The entire variable domain, with the rest obtained from reference TRBV2 and TRBJ1-1, is as follows: EPEVTQTPSHQVTQMGQEVILRCVPISNHLYFYWYRQILGQKVEFLVSFYNNEISEKSEIFDDQFSVERPDGSNFTLKIRSTKLEDSAMYFCASNKENTEAFFGQGTRLTVV.

This chain uses TRBV12-5 with TRBJ1-6; the D gene is possibly TRBD1 (5 bases). Germline V lookup: CDR1 LGHNT, CDR2 FRNRAP. V was trimmed by 3 bases and J by 7 bases, leaving 10 bases between them. This CDR3 contains 14 residues. For the CDR3, the DNA is TGTGCTAGTGGTTTAAGGCAGGGAAATTCACCCCTCCACTTT. Translating gives CASGLRQGNSPLHF.

The chain has TRBV2 and TRBJ1-1; 10 nucleotides match TRBD1. With V trimmed by 4 bases and J by 5 bases, 7 bases remained unmatched. The CDR3 contains 15 residues. Germline CDR1 is SNHLY and CDR2 is FYNNEI. This chain's CDR3 is CASSGGTGVSTEAFF. As DNA, the CDR3 is TGTGCCAGCAGTGGGGGGACAGGGGTTAGTACTGAAGCTTTCTTT.

This clone was seen a handful of times. The chain is built from TRBV6-6 and TRBJ1-2, with 8 bases aligning to TRBD1. The CDR3 sequence is 14 residues long. With 7 bases clipped from V and 1 base from J, the junction kept 5 bases outside the gene matches. Germline CDR1 reads MNHNY; CDR2 reads SVGAGI (reference sequence). This CDR3 reads CASITGGSNYGYTF. The CDR3 nucleotides are TGTGCCAGCATCACAGGGGGTAGTAACTATGGCTACACCTTC.

This clone was seen a single time. The rearrangement links TRBV6-1 to TRBJ2-7, with TRBD1 as a possible D gene (5 bases). In germline, CDR1 is MNHNS, CDR2 SASEGT. Trimming took 11 bases from V and 2 from J, leaving 16 bases between them. CDR3 length: 13 amino acids. The CDR3 nucleotides are TGTGCCTCCCAGCGAAGGGGCGCCTACGAGCAGTACTTC. Translation gives CASQRRGAYEQYF.

The gene calls are TRBV4-3 and TRBJ2-1, with D perhaps matching TRBD2 (5 bases). The CDR3 is 17 amino acids. The germline V gene encodes CDR1 LGHNA and CDR2 YSLEER. With 0 bases removed from V and 2 bases from J, the gap between germline ends came to 14 bases. This CDR3 is CASSQDVAAGPYNEQFF. CDR3 coding DNA: TGCGCCAGCAGCCAAGATGTCGCGGCGGGCCCCTACAATGAGCAGTTCTTC.

V usage is TRBV7-2 and J usage is TRBJ2-7, with D hard to call. The CDR3 has 15 amino acids. V gave up 2 bases and J gave up 6 bases, with 17 bases separating them. In germline, CDR1 is SGHTA, CDR2 FQGNSA. The CDR3 sequence is CASSLSVRGLGEQYF. CDR3 nucleotides: TGTGCCAGCAGCTTATCGGTCCGAGGATTGGGCGAGCAGTACTTC.

V and J are TRBV5-6 and TRBJ2-7, with D possibly TRBD2 on 5 matching bases. CDR1 and CDR2 from the germline V gene are SGHDT and YYEEEE. This CDR3 spans 15 amino acids. V lost 7 bases and J 4 bases, leaving 21 bases between the germline ends. The DNA of the CDR3 is TGTGCCAGCCAGAGCGGCTCGGGCTCACTTTACGAGCAGTACTTC. It yields the protein CASQSGSGSLYEQYF. Drawing the rest from reference TRBV5-6 and TRBJ2-7, the complete variable domain is DAGVTQSPTHLIKTRGQQVTLRCSPKSGHDTVSWYQQALGQGPQFIFQYYEEEERQRGNFPDRFSGHQFPNYSSELNVNALLLGDSALYLCASQSGSGSLYEQYFGPGTRLTVT.